The entry that follows covers one TCR beta chain sequence. Its specificity is unknown. CDR3 length equals 14 residues. Germline V gives CDR1 SGHTA, CDR2 FQGNSA. Trimming shortened V by 7 bases and J by 7 bases, and 19 bases separated the two germline ends. The source of the sample is a study of identifying expanded T cells in peripheral blood. Overall study results and limits: Approximately two-week clone count variance significantly increased as total template count grew. Differentially abundant clones: about 1.1 between replicates, 15 to 17 at approximately two weeks, less than 20 at four.

Collection occurred without any documented infections or immune events in donors. Produced via immunoSEQ multiplex PCR; TCRdb's table is partial and in-frame only. The sample comprises tens of thousands of clones, 70% to 90% of which are singletons, and 4% to 5.5% rests with the top ten. V gene TRBV7-2 combines with J gene TRBJ1-2, with a tentative D call TRBD1 (6 bases). Sequencing used blood. The sequence was obtained from a person aged 18 to 69 in good health. The CDR3: CASKPGHVISGYTF. The CDR3, as DNA: TGTGCCAGCAAACCGGGACATGTGATTTCTGGCTACACCTTC.